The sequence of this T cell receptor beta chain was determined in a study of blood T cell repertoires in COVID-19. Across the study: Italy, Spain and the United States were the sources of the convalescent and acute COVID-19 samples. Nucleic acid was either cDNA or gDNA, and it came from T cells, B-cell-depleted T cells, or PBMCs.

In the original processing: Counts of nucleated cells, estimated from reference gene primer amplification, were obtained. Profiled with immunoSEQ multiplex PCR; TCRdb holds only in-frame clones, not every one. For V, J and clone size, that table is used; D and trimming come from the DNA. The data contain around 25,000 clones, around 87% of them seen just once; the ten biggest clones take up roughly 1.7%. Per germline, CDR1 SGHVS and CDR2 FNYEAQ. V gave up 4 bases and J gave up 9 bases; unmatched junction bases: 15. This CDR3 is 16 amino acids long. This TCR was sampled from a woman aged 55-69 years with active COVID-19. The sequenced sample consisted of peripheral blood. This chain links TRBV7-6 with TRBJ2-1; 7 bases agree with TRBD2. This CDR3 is CASSSYRSGKTVEQFF. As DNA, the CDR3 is TGTGCCAGCAGCTCCTATAGGAGCGGGAAAACGGTTGAGCAGTTCTTC.